These T cell receptor beta chains were read from a single sample in a study of T cells in Graves' hyperthyroidism and ophthalmopathy. From the multiplex PCR reads, TCRdb called clonotypes with MiXCR, one entry per CDR3 protein. The sample lists hundreds of thousands of distinct CDR3 sequences, under 45% occurring once. The sample comprised blood. Every receptor here comes from a woman aged 40-49 years with Graves' hyperthyroidism. Each CDR3 is given with its conserved first and last residue. Each record gives: J gene, V gene, D gene, clone size, CDR3 protein, CDR3 DNA. A D gene is named only where the DNA matches it firmly. Clone size is stated in some rows and not others, as once, few, many or a class when expanded.

TRBJ1-6 | TRBV7-2 | TRBD1 | NA | CASSLDRGREDSPLHF | TGTGCCAGCAGCTTAGACAGGGGGCGCGAGGATTCACCCCTCCACTTT
TRBJ2-7 | TRBV20-1 | NA | few | CSAPTGFHEQYF | TGCAGTGCTCCTACAGGTTTCCACGAGCAGTACTTC
TRBJ1-1 | TRBV10-3 | NA | many | CAIREGDQNTEAFF | TGTGCCATCAGGGAAGGGGATCAGAACACTGAAGCTTTCTTT
TRBJ2-2 | TRBV14 | NA | few | CASSARPLNTGELFF | TGTGCCAGCAGCGCACGGCCTCTGAACACCGGGGAGCTGTTTTTT
TRBJ2-6 | TRBV10-3 | NA | NA | CAINTGAAGANVLTF | TGTGCCATCAACACAGGTGCCGCTGGGGCCAACGTCCTGACTTTC
TRBJ2-2 | TRBV2 | NA | NA | CASSVEQGITGELFF | TGTGCCAGCAGTGTGGAACAGGGAATCACCGGGGAGCTGTTTTTT
TRBJ2-7 | TRBV20-1 | NA | many | CSARDRYLYEQYF | TGCAGTGCTAGAGATCGCTACTTATACGAGCAGTACTTC
TRBJ2-7 | TRBV7-9 | NA | few | CASSQDSFGLGEQYF | TGTGCCAGCAGCCAAGACAGTTTCGGCCTAGGCGAGCAGTACTTC
TRBJ1-3 | TRBV29-1 | TRBD1 | few | CSVHDRASGNTIYF | TGCAGCGTTCATGACAGGGCCTCTGGAAACACCATATATTTT
TRBJ2-7 | TRBV6-6 | NA | NA | CASSYTGGQTYEQYF | TGTGCCAGCAGCTACACCGGAGGACAAACCTACGAGCAGTACTTC
TRBJ2-7 | TRBV25-1 | NA | NA | CASAPYRVKGYEQYF | TGTGCCAGCGCCCCGTACAGGGTAAAGGGCTACGAGCAGTACTTC
TRBJ1-1 | TRBV10-1 | NA | NA | CASAAGGYTEAFF | TGCGCCAGCGCCGCCGGGGGGTACACTGAAGCTTTCTTT
TRBJ2-1 | TRBV2 | NA | few | CASSDLGLAQFF | TGTGCCAGCAGTGATCTGGGACTGGCGCAGTTCTTC
TRBJ1-6 | TRBV12-3/TRBV12-4 | NA | NA | CASSGRNNQPLHF | TGTGCCAGCAGTGGCCGTAACAATCAGCCCCTCCACTTT
TRBJ1-1 | TRBV5-8 | TRBD1 | few | CASSLRGREAFF | TGTGCCAGCAGCTTGAGGGGGCGTGAAGCTTTCTTT
TRBJ1-1 | TRBV10-3 | NA | many | CAIRDMNTEAFF | TGTGCCATCAGGGACATGAACACTGAAGCTTTCTTT
TRBJ1-5 | TRBV24-1 | TRBD1 | NA | CASSPPGQGFQPQHF | TGTGCCAGCAGCCCCCCCGGACAGGGATTTCAGCCCCAGCATTTT
TRBJ1-3 | TRBV10-3 | NA | many | CAIGGPGNTIYF | TGTGCCATCGGAGGCCCTGGAAACACCATATATTTT
TRBJ2-3 | TRBV7-2 | TRBD1 | NA | CASSLTGVRDTQYF | TGTGCCAGCAGCTTAACAGGGGTGAGGGATACGCAGTATTTT
TRBJ1-2 | TRBV24-1 | TRBD1 | NA | CATSETGDPYYGYTF | TGTGCCACCAGTGAGACAGGGGATCCGTACTATGGCTACACCTTC
TRBJ1-5 | TRBV12-3/TRBV12-4 | NA | NA | CASRPNIGSNQPQHF | TGTGCCAGCAGACCCAATATTGGTAGCAATCAGCCCCAGCATTTT
TRBJ1-2 | TRBV7-9 | NA | many | CASSLADTYGYTF | TGTGCCAGCTCTCTGGCAGACACTTATGGCTACACCTTC